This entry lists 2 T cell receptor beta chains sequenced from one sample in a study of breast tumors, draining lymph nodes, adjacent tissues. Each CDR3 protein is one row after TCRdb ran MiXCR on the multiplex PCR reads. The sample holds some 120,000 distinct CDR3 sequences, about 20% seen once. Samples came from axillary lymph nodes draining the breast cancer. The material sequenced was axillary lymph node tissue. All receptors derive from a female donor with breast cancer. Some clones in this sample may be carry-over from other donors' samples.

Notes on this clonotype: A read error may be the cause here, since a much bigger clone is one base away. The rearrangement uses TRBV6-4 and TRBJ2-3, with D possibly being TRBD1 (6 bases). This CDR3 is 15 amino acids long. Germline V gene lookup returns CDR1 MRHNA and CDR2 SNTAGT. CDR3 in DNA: TGTGTCAGCAGTGAATTGGACAGTAGCACAGATACGCAGTATTTT. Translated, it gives CVSSELDSSTDTQYF.

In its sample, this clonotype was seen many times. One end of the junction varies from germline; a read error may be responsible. CDR3 in amino acids: CASSLGGPSERYF. DNA for the CDR3: TGTGCCAGCAGCTTAGGAGGGCCGAGCGAGCGGTACTTC. This chain links TRBV7-9 with TRBJ2-7, with D possibly matching TRBD2 (5 bases). Per the germline V gene, CDR1 is SEHNR and CDR2 is FQNEAQ (reference sequence). CDR3 size: 13 residues.